Below are 2 T cell receptor beta chains sequenced from a single sample in a study of radiation and T cells in renal cell carcinoma. Assay: immunoSEQ multiplex PCR; the TCRdb copy retains only in-frame clones and omits some. The profile shows about 130,000 clones, more than 70% of them singletons. The time point here: baseline pretreatment blood. Documented treatment: 15 Gy SBRT to primary tumor, nephrectomy 4 weeks later. Material: blood, obtained from a patient whose treatment included radiotherapy and nephrectomy. Receptors originate from a woman between 45 and 60 years old with renal cell carcinoma.

The chain has TRBV19 and TRBJ1-2; D gene unclear. Germline V gene sequence: CDR1 LNHDA, CDR2 SQIVND (reference sequence). The CDR3 has 15 residues. The V end was cut by 5 bases, the J end by 3 bases, with 16 bases between. The CDR3 region is CASSSKGLRDYGYTF. The CDR3 DNA sequence: TGTGCCAGTAGTTCAAAAGGGTTAAGGGACTATGGCTACACCTTC.

This clone occurred a few times. J is TRBJ1-1 and V is TRBV14; D unclear. Trimming cost V 5 bases and J 0 bases, with 7 bases left between them. CDR1 SGHDN and CDR2 FVKESK come from the germline V gene. This CDR3 contains 13 residues. CDR3 sequence: CASSNTVNTEAFF. DNA for the CDR3: TGTGCCAGCAGCAACACAGTGAACACTGAAGCTTTCTTT.